This TCR beta chain was profiled in a study of T-cell memory formation after mild COVID-19. As for the study in general: TCR clusters mostly belonged to single donors.

Study observations and caveats: Contracting clones localized mainly to CM and EM when CD4+ and mainly to EMRA when CD8+. Clones contracting over day 15 to 85 were CD4/CD8 balanced, with later expanders leaning CD4+.

cDNA libraries for TCR alpha and TCR beta, carrying sample barcodes and UMIs, came from 5'RACE with constant-segment primers. A single record per CDR3 protein comes from TCRdb applying MiXCR to the 5' RACE reads. The sample has approximately 450,000 distinct CDR3 sequences, around a sixth seen once. This clonotype turned up a few times. Its antigen remains unidentified. The germline V and J ends were trimmed by 0 bases and 6 bases, with 9 bases remaining between them. Germline V gives CDR1 SGHRS, CDR2 YFSETQ. The CDR3 has 13 amino acids. The rearrangement links TRBV5-1 to TRBJ2-5; D remains unclear. The sequencing input was PBMCs or a T cell subset sorted from them (not recorded which). This TCR was sampled from an adult woman who had mild COVID-19 (a few samples of this study predate the infection). Cell type and time point are not known. CDR3 DNA: TGCGCCAGCAGCTTGGTAGTTGGGCAGACCCAGTACTTC. Translated, it gives CASSLVVGQTQYF.